The subject of this entry is one T cell receptor beta chain. The germline V gene encodes CDR1 SQVTM and CDR2 ANQGSEA. With 6 bases clipped from V and 0 bases from J, the junction kept 8 bases outside the gene matches. The CDR3 loop spans 15 amino acids. Some clones are missing from TCRdb's copy, which holds only in-frame ones; the method was immunoSEQ multiplex PCR. The sample lists 220,000 or so clones, less than 90% seen once, with approximately 6.8% in the top ten. Participants reported their clinical history, and cohort assignment relied on those reports. This entry belongs to a study of blood T cell repertoires in COVID-19. Study information: COVID-19 samples, acute and convalescent, were from the United States, Italy and Spain.

The sequenced sample was PBMCs or T cells enriched from blood (not recorded which). V and J are TRBV29-1 and TRBJ2-3; TRBD1 matches at 8 bases. The TCR was taken from a woman aged 40 to 50 who had recovered from COVID-19. CDR3 nucleotide sequence: TGCAGCGTCCACTCAGGACAGGGAAGCACAGATACGCAGTATTTT. Protein product: CSVHSGQGSTDTQYF.